This T cell receptor (beta chain) is from a study of blood T cell repertoires in COVID-19. In the study overall: Researchers got acute and convalescent COVID-19 samples from the United States, Italy and Spain. Sample material is recorded as cDNA or gDNA derived from T cells, B-cell-depleted T cells, or PBMCs.

In the authors' methods: Amplification with reference gene primers provided the estimates of nucleated cell counts. The protocol was immunoSEQ multiplex PCR, while the TCRdb copy is restricted to in-frame clones and leaves out a portion. Clone size and the V and J calls come from that table; the DNA yielded D and trimming. The sample yields under 300,000 clones, 75% to 90% seen once. V lost 8 bases to trimming and J lost 6 bases, with 8 bases between them. Germline-derived CDR1 and CDR2 are MNHEY and SVGAGI. The CDR3 consists of 11 residues. The sequencing input was peripheral blood. The TCR was taken from a woman in her 70s with acute or convalescent COVID-19. The J gene is TRBJ1-3, the V gene TRBV6-5; D remains unclear. This CDR3 is CASAAKNTIYF. CDR3 nucleotide sequence: TGTGCCAGCGCCGCGAAAAACACCATATATTTT.